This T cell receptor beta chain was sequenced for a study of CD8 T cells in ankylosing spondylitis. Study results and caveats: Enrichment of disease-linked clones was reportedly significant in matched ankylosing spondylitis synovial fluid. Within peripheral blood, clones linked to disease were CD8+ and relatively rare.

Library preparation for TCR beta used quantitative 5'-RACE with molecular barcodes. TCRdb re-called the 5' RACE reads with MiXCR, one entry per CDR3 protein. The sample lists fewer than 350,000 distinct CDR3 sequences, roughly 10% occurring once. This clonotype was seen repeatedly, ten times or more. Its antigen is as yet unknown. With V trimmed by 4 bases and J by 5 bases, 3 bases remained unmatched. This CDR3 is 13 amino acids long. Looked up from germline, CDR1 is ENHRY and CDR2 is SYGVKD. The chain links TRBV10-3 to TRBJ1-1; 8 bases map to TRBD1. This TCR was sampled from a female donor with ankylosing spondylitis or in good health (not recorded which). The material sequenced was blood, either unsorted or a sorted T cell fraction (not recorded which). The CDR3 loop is CAISVDRGTEAFF. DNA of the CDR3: TGTGCCATCAGTGTTGACAGGGGTACTGAAGCTTTCTTT.